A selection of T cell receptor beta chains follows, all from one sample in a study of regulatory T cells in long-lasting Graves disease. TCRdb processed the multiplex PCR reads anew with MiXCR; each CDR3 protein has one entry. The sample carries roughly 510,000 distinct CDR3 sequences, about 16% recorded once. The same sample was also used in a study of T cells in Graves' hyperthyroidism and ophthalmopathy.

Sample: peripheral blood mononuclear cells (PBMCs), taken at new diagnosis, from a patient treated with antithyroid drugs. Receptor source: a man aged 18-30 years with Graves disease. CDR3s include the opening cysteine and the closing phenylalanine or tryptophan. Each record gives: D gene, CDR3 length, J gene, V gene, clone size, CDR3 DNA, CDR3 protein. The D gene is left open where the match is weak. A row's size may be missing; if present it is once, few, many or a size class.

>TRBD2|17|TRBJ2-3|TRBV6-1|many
TGTGCCAGCAGTGAGAGGTCTAGCGGGAGGATAGTAGATACGCAGTATTTT
CASSERSSGRIVDTQYF
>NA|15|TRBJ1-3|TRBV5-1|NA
TGCGCCAGCAGCTTGGGAGACCTCTCTGGAAACACCATATATTTT
CASSLGDLSGNTIYF
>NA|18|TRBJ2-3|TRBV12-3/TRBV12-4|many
TGTGCCAGCGGAATGGACCCCGTAGGCTTTTCTAGCACAGATACGCAGTATTTT
CASGMDPVGFSSTDTQYF
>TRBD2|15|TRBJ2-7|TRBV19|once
TGTGCCAGTAGCCCCACGACTAGCGGAACCTACGAGCAGTACTTC
CASSPTTSGTYEQYF
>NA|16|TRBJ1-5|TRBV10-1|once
TGCGCCAGCAGTACGCCAACGCGATCGGGCAATCAGCCCCAGCATTTT
CASSTPTRSGNQPQHF
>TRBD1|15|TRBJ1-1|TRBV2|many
TGTGCCAGCAGTGCACGGGGACAGGGAGAAACTGAAGCTTTCTTT
CASSARGQGETEAFF
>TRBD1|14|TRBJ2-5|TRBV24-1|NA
TGTGCCACCAGTGATTCCAGGGGGCTCAAGACCCAGTACTTC
CATSDSRGLKTQYF
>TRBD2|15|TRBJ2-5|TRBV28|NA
TGTGCCAGCAGGGGGGAACTAGCGGGCAAAGAGACCCAGTACTTC
CASRGELAGKETQYF
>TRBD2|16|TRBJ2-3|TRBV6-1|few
TGTGCCAGCAGTGAAACCCTAGCGGGAGGCACAGATACGCAGTATTTT
CASSETLAGGTDTQYF
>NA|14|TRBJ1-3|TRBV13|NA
TGTGCCAGCAGTTTCATTGGGAGAGGAAACACCATATATTTT
CASSFIGRGNTIYF
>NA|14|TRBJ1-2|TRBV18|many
TGTGCCAGCTCACCAGGGGGCAGCTTTGATGGCTACACCTTC
CASSPGGSFDGYTF
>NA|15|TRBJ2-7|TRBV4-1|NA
TGCGCCAGCAACCCCGGACCTCAGCAGCACTACGAGCAGTACTTC
CASNPGPQQHYEQYF
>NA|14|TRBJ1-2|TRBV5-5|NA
TGTGCCAGCAGTTTGGCTGGGGCTGCTTATGGCTACACCTTC
CASSLAGAAYGYTF
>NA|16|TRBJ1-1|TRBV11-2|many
TGTGCCAGCAGCTTAGGGCGAGGGAGCATGGGCACTGAAGCTTTCTTT
CASSLGRGSMGTEAFF
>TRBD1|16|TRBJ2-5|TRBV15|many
TGTGCCACCAGCAGAGATCAGACAGGGTACCAAGAGACCCAGTACTTC
CATSRDQTGYQETQYF
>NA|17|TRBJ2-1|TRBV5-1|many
TGCGCCAGCAGCTTGGCCGTGGAGGGTAGCTCCTACAATGAGCAGTTCTTC
CASSLAVEGSSYNEQFF
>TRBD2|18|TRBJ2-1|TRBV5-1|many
TGCGCCAGCAGCCTCCTTTCCCTTAGCGGGAGCTCCTACAATGAGCAGTTCTTC
CASSLLSLSGSSYNEQFF
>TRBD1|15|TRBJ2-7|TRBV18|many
TGTGCCAGCTCATCTGGGTCCGGGACAGGGGGCGAGCAGTACTTC
CASSSGSGTGGEQYF
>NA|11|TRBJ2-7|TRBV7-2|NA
TGTGCCAACAGCCTAACCTACGAGCAGTACTTC
CANSLTYEQYF
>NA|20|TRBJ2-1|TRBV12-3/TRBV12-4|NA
TGTGCCAGCAGTTTGATGTTGCCCGCGCCCCCACGAACGGGCTACAATGAGCAGTTCTTC
CASSLMLPAPPRTGYNEQFF
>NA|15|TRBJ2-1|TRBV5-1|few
TGCGCCAGCAGCGGGGAGGGGGGCTCCTACAATGAGCAGTTCTTC
CASSGEGGSYNEQFF
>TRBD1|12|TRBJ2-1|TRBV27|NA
TGTGCCAGCAGTTCGTCCGGGACAGGTCTGTTCTTC
CASSSSGTGLFF
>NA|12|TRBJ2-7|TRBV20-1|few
TGCAGTGCTAGGCCAGGGATCGACGAGCAGTACTTC
CSARPGIDEQYF
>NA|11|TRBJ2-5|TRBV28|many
TGTGCCAGCAGTTTTGAGAAGACCCAGTACTTC
CASSFEKTQYF
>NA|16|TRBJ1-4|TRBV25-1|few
TGTGCCAGCAGTGAATCCCCGACAGCCCTAAATGAAAAACTGTTTTTT
CASSESPTALNEKLFF
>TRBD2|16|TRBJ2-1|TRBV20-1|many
TGCAGTGCTAGGGAATTGGGACTAGCGGGAGTCGGTGAGCAGTTCTTC
CSARELGLAGVGEQFF